The 5 T cell receptor beta chains below all came from one sample that was sequenced in a study of cytomegalovirus exposure and HLA in healthy donors. The PCR used 60 Vbeta and 13 Jbeta primers. Sequenced by immunoSEQ multiplex PCR; TCRdb stores in-frame clones only, minus some. The sample lists some 170,000 clones, roughly 76% occurring once. The specimen sequenced was PBMCs. Source of these receptors: a young woman in good health and CMV-seropositive.

This clone was recorded only once. The rearrangement joins TRBV28 to TRBJ1-2; 8 nucleotides agree with TRBD1. Losses at the gene ends were 3 bases for V and 4 bases for J; bases not matched to a gene: 10. The CDR3 spans 16 residues. The V gene's germline CDR1 is MDHEN and CDR2 SYDVKM. The CDR3 loop reads CASSFSGTGRGYGYTF. The CDR3 DNA reads as TGTGCCAGCAGTTTTTCCGGGACAGGAAGGGGCTATGGCTACACCTTC.

This sequence joins TRBV19 and TRBJ1-4; 9 bases match TRBD1. Germline CDR1 reads LNHDA; CDR2 reads SQIVND (reference sequence). CDR3 length equals 17 residues. J lost 8 bases, V lost 7 bases, and 17 bases had no gene match. CDR3 in DNA: TGTGCCAGTACCTCAGTATACGGGACAGGGAAGGGAGAAAAACTGTTTTTT. Encoded protein: CASTSVYGTGKGEKLFF.

This chain uses TRBV18 with TRBJ2-7, with TRBD1 matching 7 bases. V lost 5 bases, J lost 7 bases, and 8 bases stayed unmatched. The CDR3 totals 13 residues. Per the germline V gene, CDR1 is KGHSH and CDR2 is LQKENI. CDR3 loop: CASSRQGVGEQYF. As DNA, the CDR3 is TGTGCCAGCTCAAGGCAGGGGGTCGGTGAGCAGTACTTC. Complete variable domain (other parts from reference TRBV18 and TRBJ2-7): NAGVMQNPRHLVRRRGQEARLRCSPMKGHSHVYWYRQLPEEGLKFMVYLQKENIIDESGMPKERFSAEFPKEGPSILRIQQVVRGDSAAYFCASSRQGVGEQYFGPGTRLTVT.

This chain connects TRBV11-2 to TRBJ1-1, with TRBD1 as a possible D gene (5 bases). The length of the CDR3 is 13 residues. V shed 4 bases and J shed 5 bases, with 11 bases lying between them. Per the germline V gene, CDR1 is SGHAT and CDR2 is FQNNGV. DNA of the CDR3: TGTGCCAGCAGCTCCGCAGGGTCTACTGAAGCTTTCTTT. This translates into CASSSAGSTEAFF.

There are a few counts of this clone. The DNA for the CDR3 is TGTGCCAGCAGCGCAGGGTACGAGCAGTACTTC. As protein: CASSAGYEQYF. The chain uses TRBV6-5 and TRBJ2-7, with TRBD1 as a possible D gene (5 bases). V lost 6 bases to trimming and J lost 4 bases, with 7 bases between them. The V gene's germline CDR1 is MNHEY and CDR2 SVGAGI. There are 11 residues in the CDR3.